The source of this T cell receptor (beta chain) is a study of cytomegalovirus exposure and HLA in healthy donors. Overall study context: In terms of ancestry, the Caucasian-associated cluster contained more than 65% of the approximately 400 genotyped donors. The study's findings and limits: Immune exposure information comprised only CMV serostatus. Data from an earlier analysis indicated that most TCR beta V segments were productive either about 87% or about 30% of the time. Later genetic work tied a missense DCLRE1C variant to beta-chain V and J trimming.

The PCR used 60 Vbeta and 13 Jbeta primers. Profiled with immunoSEQ multiplex PCR; TCRdb holds only in-frame clones, not every one. The sample lists about 200,000 clones; roughly 84% were seen once. The CDR3 loop spans 12 amino acids. Germline CDR1 is MNHEY and CDR2 is SMNVEV (reference sequence). Trimming left V 3 bases short and J 5 bases short, with 5 bases between. A note on this clone: Its antigen remains unknown.

The J gene is TRBJ2-1, the V gene TRBV27; D not certain. The clonotype comes from a girl aged 10 to 17 in good health and CMV-seronegative. Material: PBMCs. The CDR3 reads CASSFRNNEQFF. CDR3 in DNA: TGTGCCAGCAGTTTTAGAAACAATGAGCAGTTCTTC.